The rows below give T cell receptor beta chains drawn from one sample of a study of T cells in Graves' hyperthyroidism and ophthalmopathy. One entry per CDR3 protein, called by TCRdb with MiXCR from the multiplex PCR reads. The data hold approximately 640,000 distinct CDR3 sequences, with 15% to 20% observed a single time. Sequencing input: blood. The receptors come from a man between 45 and 60 years old with Graves' hyperthyroidism. The CDR3 runs from the conserved cysteine through the conserved F or W.

CDR3 protein | V gene
CASSYSGGQGSETQYF | TRBV6-5
CSARGAVDYGYTF | TRBV20-1
CASSLNPLAGGLKYYEQYF | TRBV7-9
CASSSEGPQHF | TRBV28
CASSSGQGTEYF | TRBV6-1
CASSFAGGGNSPLHF | TRBV7-9
CSARELAESSYNEQFF | TRBV20-1
CASRAGQGEQFF | TRBV6-2/TRBV6-3
CASSVQGREKLFF | TRBV7-9
CASMRQGAGEQYF | TRBV19
CATPLHQGKDEQFF | TRBV4-3
CASSFERMTHEQCF | TRBV28
CASSSPVRGVYEQYF | TRBV7-2
CACRDSNTEAFF | TRBV28
CASSSPTGHTEAFF | TRBV27
CASSLGGSYEKLFF | TRBV28
CASSTDSLGITGFF | TRBV7-8
CASSLVVWNTEAFF | TRBV7-2
CASSLGGAGPNAFSNTGELFF | TRBV7-8
CASSFRLRFEQYF | TRBV12-3/TRBV12-4
CAVSESVESEETQYF | TRBV10-3
CASRSVLSYEQYF | TRBV7-9
CASSLFSTSGNYNEQFF | TRBV11-2